One sample yielded the 25 T cell receptor beta chains listed below, sequenced in a study of T cell responses to AZD1222 COVID-19 vaccine. Measured with immunoSEQ multiplex PCR; TCRdb has only the in-frame clones, and not every one. The data contain more than 100,000 clones, 85% to 95% of them seen just once; the ten biggest clones take up 1.5% to 2%. Specimen: peripheral blood, collected on day 0 of AZD1222 vaccination. Every receptor here comes from an adult in good health.

The chain has TRBV7-8 and TRBJ1-6, with D perhaps matching TRBD1 (5 bases). The V gene's germline CDR1 is SGHVS and CDR2 FQNEAQ. CDR3 length: 14 residues. V gave up 1 base and J gave up 8 bases, with 9 bases separating them. CDR3: CASSLVGGDSPLHF. Written as DNA, the CDR3 is TGTGCCAGCAGCTTAGTCGGGGGGGATTCACCCCTCCACTTT.

The chain has TRBV6-5 and TRBJ1-5; 8 nucleotides match TRBD1. The CDR3 is 13 amino acids. Germline V gives CDR1 MNHEY, CDR2 SVGAGI. Trimming took 6 bases from V and 4 from J; bases not matched to a gene: 2. The CDR3 loop reads CASSRTGNQPQHF. The CDR3 DNA sequence: TGTGCCAGCAGCCGGACAGGGAATCAGCCCCAGCATTTT.

This chain links TRBV28 with TRBJ1-5; D is unclear. Germline V CDR1 and CDR2: MDHEN, SYDVKM. CDR3 size: 14 residues. Trimming removed 5 bases at V and 5 bases at J, with 13 bases between. CDR3 region: CASSVTLGYQPQHF. In DNA form, the CDR3 reads TGTGCCAGCAGTGTCACATTGGGTTATCAGCCCCAGCATTTT.

V and J are TRBV4-3 and TRBJ1-6; 7 nucleotides match TRBD1. This CDR3 is built from 15 residues. V shed 1 base, J shed 7 bases, and the junction held 4 bases outside the gene matches. The germline CDR1 and CDR2 sequences are LGHNA and YSLEER. CDR3 DNA sequence: TGCGCCAGCAGCCAAGTCAGGGGGGCGAATTCACCCCTCCACTTT. Protein sequence: CASSQVRGANSPLHF.

The rearrangement joins TRBV5-6 to TRBJ1-2; D gene ambiguous. The CDR3 loop spans 12 amino acids. V gave up 0 bases and J gave up 5 bases, with 5 bases separating them. CDR1 SGHDT and CDR2 YYEEEE come from the germline V gene. The CDR3 spells CASSLVQYGYTF. As DNA, the CDR3 is TGTGCCAGCAGCTTGGTCCAATATGGCTACACCTTC.

The chain links TRBV19 to TRBJ1-4; 7 positions match TRBD1. The CDR3 extends over 13 amino acids. Germline V lookup: CDR1 LNHDA, CDR2 SQIVND (reference sequence). J gave up 7 bases and V 5 bases, and 4 bases lay outside the gene matches. CDR3 DNA sequence: TGTGCCAGTAGTGAGGGGGCTTTTGAAAAACTGTTTTTT. Translation: CASSEGAFEKLFF.

The rearrangement links TRBV20-1 to TRBJ2-5; the D is unclear. CDR1 and CDR2 (germline): DFQATT, SNEGSKA (reference sequence). The CDR3 spans 11 residues. V dropped 2 bases and J dropped 6 bases, with 7 bases sitting between them. This CDR3 reads CSARPGQTQYF. In DNA, the CDR3 is TGCAGTGCTAGACCTGGGCAGACCCAGTACTTC.

The V and J genes are TRBV19 and TRBJ2-5; no reliable D call. This CDR3 is built from 12 residues. V lost 10 bases to trimming and J lost 0 bases, with 9 bases between them. CDR1 is LNHDA, CDR2 SQIVND, per germline (reference sequence). This CDR3 is CATNDDQETQYF. For the CDR3, the DNA is TGTGCCACTAACGACGACCAAGAGACCCAGTACTTC.

J is TRBJ1-1 and V is TRBV7-3; D call uncertain. Trimming took off 3 bases at V and 0 bases at J, with 5 bases between the two ends. The germline V gene has CDR1 SGHTA and CDR2 FQGTGA. This CDR3 is built from 13 residues. The CDR3 loop reads CASSLQLNTEAFF. The CDR3 DNA sequence: TGTGCCAGCAGCTTGCAGTTGAACACTGAAGCTTTCTTT.

In this sample, this clone turned up once. The chain couples TRBV4-2 to TRBJ2-5, with TRBD1 as a possible D gene (6 bases). The germline V and J ends were trimmed by 0 bases and 2 bases, with 10 bases remaining between them. The germline V gene encodes CDR1 LGHNA and CDR2 YNFKEQ. This CDR3 is 15 amino acids long. As DNA, the CDR3 is TGTGCCAGCAGCCAAGATGGACAGATTCAAGAGACCCAGTACTTC. Translated: CASSQDGQIQETQYF.

This clone was seen a single time. The chain uses TRBV12-3 or TRBV12-4 and TRBJ1-2; possibly TRBD1 for D (5 bases). V gave up 4 bases and J gave up 4 bases, with 10 bases separating them. CDR3 length: 13 amino acids. For the CDR3, the DNA is TGTGCCAGCAGTTACGGGACCGTCTATGGCTACACCTTC. This gives the protein CASSYGTVYGYTF.

This clone turned up a few times. V is TRBV3-1 (or the pseudogene TRBV3-2) and J is TRBJ1-2; no clear D. This CDR3 comprises 13 residues. Trimming removed 3 bases from V and 3 bases from J, with 8 bases in between. CDR1 is LGHDT, CDR2 YNNKEL, per germline (reference sequence). Here the CDR3 reads CASSQSSYYGYTF. The CDR3 DNA reads TGTGCCAGCAGCCAGAGTTCTTACTATGGCTACACCTTC.

This clone was recorded only once. V is TRBV7-2 and J is TRBJ2-5; the match to TRBD1 covers 9 bases. Trimming removed 6 bases from V and 4 bases from J; junction bases left unmatched: 6. This CDR3 is built from 14 residues. CDR1 SGHTA and CDR2 FQGNSA come from the germline V gene. The CDR3 loop is CASRQTGGGETQYF. For the CDR3, the DNA is TGTGCCAGCAGACAGACAGGGGGGGGAGAGACCCAGTACTTC.

This clone was seen more than once but under ten times. The V and J genes are TRBV18 and TRBJ1-3; D is uncertain. The CDR3 has 15 amino acids. Between the trimmed V and J ends, which lost 3 bases and 0 bases, there was a span of 9 bases. Germline assignment: CDR1 KGHSH and CDR2 LQKENI. The CDR3 coding sequence is TGTGCCAGCTCACCCTCCCAAGACTCTGGAAACACCATATATTTT. Translated, it gives CASSPSQDSGNTIYF.

This clone was detected once. The V gene is TRBV7-2, the J gene TRBJ2-3; the D is unclear. CDR1 is SGHTA and CDR2 is FQGNSA in the germline V gene. Trimming stripped 0 bases from V and 0 bases from J, with 4 bases between. There are 14 residues in the CDR3. In nucleotides, the CDR3 is TGTGCCAGCAGCTTAGCGGGGAGCACAGATACGCAGTATTTT. As protein: CASSLAGSTDTQYF.

This CDR3 reads CASSLSQQETQYF. The CDR3, as DNA: TGTGCCAGCAGTCTGAGTCAACAAGAGACCCAGTACTTC. The chain recombines TRBV2 with TRBJ2-5, with D uncertain. The CDR3 length is 13 residues. Per the germline V gene, CDR1 is SNHLY and CDR2 is FYNNEI. V was shortened by 5 bases and J by 2 bases, with 9 bases between the two germline ends.

The V and J genes are TRBV10-3 and TRBJ2-5; TRBD2 aligns across 8 bases. This CDR3 has 15 amino acids. V shed 5 bases, J shed 3 bases, and the junction held 8 bases outside the gene matches. The germline CDR1 and CDR2 sequences are ENHRY and SYGVKD. CDR3 sequence: CAISPGRVGEETQYF. CDR3 DNA: TGTGCCATCAGTCCCGGGAGGGTGGGGGAAGAGACCCAGTACTTC.

The chain couples TRBV7-3 to TRBJ2-3; D may match TRBD1 or TRBD2 (6 bases each). V lost 6 bases and J 5 bases, leaving 27 bases between the germline ends. The CDR3 sequence is 18 residues long. The V gene's germline CDR1 is SGHTA and CDR2 FQGTGA. CDR3: CASSFQGIGGLGRDTQYF. The DNA of the CDR3 is TGTGCCAGCAGTTTCCAGGGGATCGGGGGTTTAGGGCGAGATACGCAGTATTTT. The whole variable domain, remainder taken from reference TRBV7-3 and TRBJ2-3, is GAGVSQTPSNKVTEKGKYVELRCDPISGHTALYWYRQSLGQGPEFLIYFQGTGAADDSGLPNDRFFAVRPEGSVSTLKIQRTERGDSAVYLCASSFQGIGGLGRDTQYFGPGTRLTVL.

V gene TRBV3-1 (or the pseudogene TRBV3-2) combines with J gene TRBJ2-5, with 7 bases matching TRBD1. Germline assignment: CDR1 LGHDT and CDR2 YNNKEL (reference sequence). The CDR3 covers 15 residues. After removal of 6 bases from V and 5 bases from J, the junction contained 12 bases not matched to a gene. CDR3 nucleotides: TGTGCCAGCAGTTTTGGGATGAGGGGGCTGGAGACCCAGTACTTC. This sequence encodes CASSFGMRGLETQYF.

The rearrangement links TRBV6-1 to TRBJ1-3; D call uncertain. The CDR3 consists of 15 residues. V shed 1 base and J shed 6 bases, with 13 bases lying between them. Germline loops: CDR1 MNHNS, CDR2 SASEGT. The CDR3 here is CASSEGPGYLNTIYF. The CDR3 DNA follows: TGTGCCAGCAGTGAAGGGCCGGGTTATCTAAACACCATATATTTT.

A word on this clone: The sample holds other DNA sequences that translate to the same CDR3. The chain carries TRBV2 and TRBJ2-5; TRBD2 aligns across 7 bases. Germline V gives CDR1 SNHLY, CDR2 FYNNEI. The length of the CDR3 is 13 residues. The V and J ends lost 3 bases and 5 bases, in that order; junction bases with no gene match: 3. CDR3 bases: TGTGCCAGCAGTGACCGGCGGGGGGAGACCCAGTACTTC. Translated: CASSDRRGETQYF.

The chain is built from TRBV5-5 and TRBJ2-2; D unclear. V gave up 0 bases and J gave up 0 bases, with 9 bases separating them. Germline-derived CDR1 and CDR2 are SGHKS and YYEKEE (reference sequence). The CDR3 length is 16 residues. The DNA of the CDR3 is TGTGCCAGCAGCTTGGAGTCTAGAGCGAACACCGGGGAGCTGTTTTTT. Translating it yields CASSLESRANTGELFF.

This sequence joins TRBV7-9 and TRBJ2-1; TRBD1 aligns across 10 bases. Germline V gene data show CDR1 as SEHNR and CDR2 as FQNEAQ (reference sequence). The CDR3 length is 14 residues. V gave up 1 base and J gave up 7 bases; unmatched junction bases: 1. CDR3 sequence reads: CASSLEDRGNEQFF. In nucleotides, the CDR3 is TGTGCCAGCAGCTTAGAGGACAGGGGGAATGAGCAGTTCTTC.

The chain carries TRBV27 and TRBJ1-1; D is unclear. The germline gives CDR1 MNHEY, CDR2 SMNVEV (reference sequence). The CDR3 extends over 14 amino acids. The V and J ends lost 5 bases and 3 bases respectively, with 13 bases between them. The CDR3 reads CASSPLPADTEAFF. CDR3 nucleotide sequence: TGTGCCAGCAGTCCCCTTCCGGCCGACACTGAAGCTTTCTTT.

V gene TRBV5-4 combines with J gene TRBJ1-1; 8 bases map to TRBD1. This CDR3 region has 15 residues. Germline V gene lookup returns CDR1 SGHNT and CDR2 YYREEE (reference sequence). With 4 bases clipped from V and 6 bases from J, the junction kept 11 bases outside the gene matches. CDR3 amino acids: CASSPRTGWVPEAFF. CDR3 coding DNA: TGTGCCAGCAGCCCCCGGACAGGGTGGGTTCCTGAAGCTTTCTTT.